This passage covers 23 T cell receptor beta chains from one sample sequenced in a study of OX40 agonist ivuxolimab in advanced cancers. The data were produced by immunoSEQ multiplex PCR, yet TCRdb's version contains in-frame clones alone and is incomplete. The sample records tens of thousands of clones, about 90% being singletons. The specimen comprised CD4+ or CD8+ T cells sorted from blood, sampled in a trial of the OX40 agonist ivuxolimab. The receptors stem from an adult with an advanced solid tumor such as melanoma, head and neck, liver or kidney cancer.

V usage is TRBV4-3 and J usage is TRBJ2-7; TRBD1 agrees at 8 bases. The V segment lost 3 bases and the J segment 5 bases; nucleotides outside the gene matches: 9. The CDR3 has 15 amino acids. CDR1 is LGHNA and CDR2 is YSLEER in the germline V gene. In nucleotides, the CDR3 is TGCGCCAGCAGCCATCTGACAGGGGAGGTAAACGAGCAGTACTTC. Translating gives CASSHLTGEVNEQYF.

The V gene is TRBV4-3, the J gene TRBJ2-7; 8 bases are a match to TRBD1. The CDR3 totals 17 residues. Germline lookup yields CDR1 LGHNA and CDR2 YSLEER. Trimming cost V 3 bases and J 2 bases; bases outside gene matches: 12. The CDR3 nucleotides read TGCGCCAGCAGCCAGGGCGAACCAGGGGGCTTCCCCTACGAGCAGTACTTC. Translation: CASSQGEPGGFPYEQYF.

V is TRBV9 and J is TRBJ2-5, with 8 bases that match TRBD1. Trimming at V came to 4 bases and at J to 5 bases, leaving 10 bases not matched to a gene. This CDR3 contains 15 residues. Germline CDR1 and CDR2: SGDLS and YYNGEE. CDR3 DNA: TGTGCCAGCAGCCTATCAGGGGGCCTGGCGGAGACCCAGTACTTC. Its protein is CASSLSGGLAETQYF.

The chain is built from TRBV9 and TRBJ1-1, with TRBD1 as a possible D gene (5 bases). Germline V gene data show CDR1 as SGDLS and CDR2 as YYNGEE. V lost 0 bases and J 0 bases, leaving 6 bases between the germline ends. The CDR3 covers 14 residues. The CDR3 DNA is TGTGCCAGCAGCGTAGGGGGGATGAACACTGAAGCTTTCTTT. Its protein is CASSVGGMNTEAFF.

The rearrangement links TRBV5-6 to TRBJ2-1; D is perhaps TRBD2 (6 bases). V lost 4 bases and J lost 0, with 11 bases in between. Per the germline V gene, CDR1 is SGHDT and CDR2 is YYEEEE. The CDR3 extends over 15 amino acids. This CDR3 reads CASSPRERSYNEQFF. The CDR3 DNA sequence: TGTGCCAGCAGCCCACGGGAGCGCTCCTACAATGAGCAGTTCTTC.

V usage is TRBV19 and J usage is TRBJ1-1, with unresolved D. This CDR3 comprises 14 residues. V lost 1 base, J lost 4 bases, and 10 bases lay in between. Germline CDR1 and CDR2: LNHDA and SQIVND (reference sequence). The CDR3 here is CASSIAGSSTEAFF. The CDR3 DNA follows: TGTGCCAGTAGTATAGCGGGAAGTTCCACTGAAGCTTTCTTT.

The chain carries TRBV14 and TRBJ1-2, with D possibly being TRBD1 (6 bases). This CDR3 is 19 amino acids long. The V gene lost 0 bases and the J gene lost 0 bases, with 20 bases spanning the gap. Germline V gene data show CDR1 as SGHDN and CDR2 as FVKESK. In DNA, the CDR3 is TGTGCCAGCAGCCAAGACATGTATTCGGGACATATACCTAACTATGGCTACACCTTC. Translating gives CASSQDMYSGHIPNYGYTF.

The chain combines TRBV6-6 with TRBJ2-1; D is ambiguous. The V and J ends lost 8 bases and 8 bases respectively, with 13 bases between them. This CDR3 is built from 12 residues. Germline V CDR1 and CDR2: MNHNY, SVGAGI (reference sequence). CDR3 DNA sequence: TGTGCCAGCGGGGATAGCCCCCATGAGCAGTTCTTC. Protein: CASGDSPHEQFF.

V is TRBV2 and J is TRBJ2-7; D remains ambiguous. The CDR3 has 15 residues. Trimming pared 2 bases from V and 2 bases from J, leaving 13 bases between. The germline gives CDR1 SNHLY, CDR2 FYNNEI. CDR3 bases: TGTGCCAGCAGTGAAAGGTGGGCTGATACCTACGAGCAGTACGTC. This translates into CASSERWADTYEQYV.

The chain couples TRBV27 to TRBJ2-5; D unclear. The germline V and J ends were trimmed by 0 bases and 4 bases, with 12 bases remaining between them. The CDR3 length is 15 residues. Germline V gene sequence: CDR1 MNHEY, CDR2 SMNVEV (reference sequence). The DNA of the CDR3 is TGTGCCAGCAGTTTATCCACAAATCTCCGAGAGACCCAGTACTTC. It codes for CASSLSTNLRETQYF.

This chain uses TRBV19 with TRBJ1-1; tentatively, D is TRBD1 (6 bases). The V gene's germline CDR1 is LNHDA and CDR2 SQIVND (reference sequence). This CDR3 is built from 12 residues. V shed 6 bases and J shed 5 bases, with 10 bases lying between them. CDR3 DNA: TGTGCCAGTAGGCCAGGGGAGACTGAAGCTTTCTTT. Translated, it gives CASRPGETEAFF.

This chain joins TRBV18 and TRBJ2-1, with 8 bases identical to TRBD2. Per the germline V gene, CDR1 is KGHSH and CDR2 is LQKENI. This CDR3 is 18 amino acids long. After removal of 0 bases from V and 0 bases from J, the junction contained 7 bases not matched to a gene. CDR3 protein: CASSPPSGTPSSYNEQFF. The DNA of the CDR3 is TGTGCCAGCTCACCACCTAGCGGGACCCCATCCTCCTACAATGAGCAGTTCTTC.

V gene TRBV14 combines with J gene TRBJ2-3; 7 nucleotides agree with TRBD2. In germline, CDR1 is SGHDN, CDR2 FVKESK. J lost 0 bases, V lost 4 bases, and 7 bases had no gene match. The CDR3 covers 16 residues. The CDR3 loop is CASSLERDHSTDTQYF. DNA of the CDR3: TGTGCCAGCAGCCTAGAGCGGGACCATAGCACAGATACGCAGTATTTT.

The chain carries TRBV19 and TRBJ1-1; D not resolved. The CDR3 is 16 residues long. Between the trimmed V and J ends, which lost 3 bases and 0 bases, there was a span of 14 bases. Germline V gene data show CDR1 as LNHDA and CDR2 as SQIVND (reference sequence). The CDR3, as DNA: TGTGCCAGTAGTATTCCCTTTGGCTTAATGAACACTGAAGCTTTCTTT. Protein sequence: CASSIPFGLMNTEAFF.

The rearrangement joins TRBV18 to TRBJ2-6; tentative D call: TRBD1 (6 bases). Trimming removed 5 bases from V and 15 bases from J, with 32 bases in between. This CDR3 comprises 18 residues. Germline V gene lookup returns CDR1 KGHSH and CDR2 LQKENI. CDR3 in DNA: TGTGCCAGCTCAAATATTGGGGACATTACAAAGTCGGGCCAACGCCTGACTTTC. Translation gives CASSNIGDITKSGQRLTF. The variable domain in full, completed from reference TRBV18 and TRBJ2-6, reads NAGVMQNPRHLVRRRGQEARLRCSPMKGHSHVYWYRQLPEEGLKFMVYLQKENIIDESGMPKERFSAEFPKEGPSILRIQQVVRGDSAAYFCASSNIGDITKSGQRLTFGAGSRLTVL.

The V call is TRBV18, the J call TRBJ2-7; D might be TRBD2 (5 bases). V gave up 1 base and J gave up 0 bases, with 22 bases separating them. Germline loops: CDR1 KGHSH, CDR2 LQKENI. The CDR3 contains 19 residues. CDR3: CASSPRGMSADGNSYEQYV. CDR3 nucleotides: TGTGCCAGCTCACCACGAGGCATGTCGGCGGACGGGAACTCCTACGAGCAGTACGTC.

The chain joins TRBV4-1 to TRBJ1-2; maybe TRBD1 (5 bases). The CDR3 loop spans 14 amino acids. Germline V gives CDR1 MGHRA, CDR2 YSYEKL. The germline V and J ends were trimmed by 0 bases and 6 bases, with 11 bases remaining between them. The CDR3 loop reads CASSQERQGDGYTF. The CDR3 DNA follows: TGCGCCAGCAGCCAAGAACGCCAGGGAGATGGCTACACCTTC.

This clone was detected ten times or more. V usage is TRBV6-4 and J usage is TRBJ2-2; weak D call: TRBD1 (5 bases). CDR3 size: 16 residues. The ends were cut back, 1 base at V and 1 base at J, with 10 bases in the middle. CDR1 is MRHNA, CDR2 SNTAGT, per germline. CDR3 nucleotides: TGTGCCAGCAGTGACTTACCCGGACAGAACACCGGGGAGCTGTTTTTT. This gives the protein CASSDLPGQNTGELFF.

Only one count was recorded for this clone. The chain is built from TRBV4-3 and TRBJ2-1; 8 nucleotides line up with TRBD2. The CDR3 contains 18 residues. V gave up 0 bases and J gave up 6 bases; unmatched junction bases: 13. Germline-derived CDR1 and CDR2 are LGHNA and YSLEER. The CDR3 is CASSQDGVAGTVGNEQFF. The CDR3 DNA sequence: TGCGCCAGCAGCCAAGATGGGGTAGCGGGAACGGTTGGCAATGAGCAGTTCTTC.

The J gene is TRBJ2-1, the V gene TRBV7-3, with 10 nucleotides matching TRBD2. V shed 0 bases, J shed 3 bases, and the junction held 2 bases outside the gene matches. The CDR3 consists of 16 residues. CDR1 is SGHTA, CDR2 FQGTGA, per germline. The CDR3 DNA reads TGTGCCAGCAGCTTAACCGGACTAGCGGACTACAATGAGCAGTTCTTC. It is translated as CASSLTGLADYNEQFF.

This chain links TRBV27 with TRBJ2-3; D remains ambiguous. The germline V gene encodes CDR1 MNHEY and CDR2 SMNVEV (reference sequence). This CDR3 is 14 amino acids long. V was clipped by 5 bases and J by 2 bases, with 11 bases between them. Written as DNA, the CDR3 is TGTGCCAGCAGTCGAAGCCAGCTCACAGATACGCAGTATTTT. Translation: CASSRSQLTDTQYF.

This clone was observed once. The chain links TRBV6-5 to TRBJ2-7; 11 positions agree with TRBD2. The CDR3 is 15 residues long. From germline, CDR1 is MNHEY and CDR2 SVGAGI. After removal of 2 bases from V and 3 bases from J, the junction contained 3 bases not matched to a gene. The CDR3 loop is CASSYGTSGFYEQYF. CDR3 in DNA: TGTGCCAGCAGTTACGGGACTAGCGGCTTCTACGAGCAGTACTTC.

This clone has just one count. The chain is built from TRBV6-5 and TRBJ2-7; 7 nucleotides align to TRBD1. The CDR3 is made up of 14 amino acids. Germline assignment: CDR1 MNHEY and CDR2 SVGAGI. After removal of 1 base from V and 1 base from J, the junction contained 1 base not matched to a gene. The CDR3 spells CASSYLQGSYEQYF. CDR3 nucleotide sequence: TGTGCCAGCAGTTACTTACAGGGGTCCTACGAGCAGTACTTC.